The clone carrying this TCR beta chain was seen ten or more times. This CDR3 contains 15 residues. Per germline, CDR1 SNHLY and CDR2 FYNNEI. Unmatched junction bases numbered 8, after V lost 9 bases and J lost 7 bases. Individually, cDNA molecules had unique molecular identifiers attached to them. TCRdb processed the 5' RACE reads anew with MiXCR; each CDR3 protein has one entry. Here the sample spans 45,000 to 75,000 distinct CDR3 sequences, roughly 12% being singletons. This entry is derived from a study of early T cells in non-severe SARS-CoV-2 infection. The chain couples TRBV2 to TRBJ2-1; the match to TRBD2 covers 14 bases. The clonotype was recovered from an adult who was a healthcare worker with PCR-confirmed SARS-CoV-2 infection or an uninfected control (not recorded which). Specimen: whole blood. CDR3 coding DNA: TGTGCCAGGGGGACTAGCGGGAGCCAACGGAATGAGCAGTTCTTC. It specifies CARGTSGSQRNEQFF.